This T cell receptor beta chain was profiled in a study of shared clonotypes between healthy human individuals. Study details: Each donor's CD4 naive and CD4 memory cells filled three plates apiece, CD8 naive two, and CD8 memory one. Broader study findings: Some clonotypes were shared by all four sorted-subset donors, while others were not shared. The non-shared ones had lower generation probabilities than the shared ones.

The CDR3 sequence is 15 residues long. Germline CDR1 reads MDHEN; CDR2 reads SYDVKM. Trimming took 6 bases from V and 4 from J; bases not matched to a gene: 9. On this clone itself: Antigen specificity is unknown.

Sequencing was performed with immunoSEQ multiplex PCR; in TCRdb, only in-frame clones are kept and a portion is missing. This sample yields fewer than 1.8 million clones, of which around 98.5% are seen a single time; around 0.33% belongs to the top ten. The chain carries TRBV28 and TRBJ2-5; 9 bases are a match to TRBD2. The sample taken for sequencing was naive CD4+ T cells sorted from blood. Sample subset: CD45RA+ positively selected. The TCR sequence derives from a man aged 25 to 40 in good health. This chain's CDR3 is CASRLAGKILETQYF. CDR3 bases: TGTGCCAGCAGACTAGCGGGCAAAATTCTAGAGACCCAGTACTTC.